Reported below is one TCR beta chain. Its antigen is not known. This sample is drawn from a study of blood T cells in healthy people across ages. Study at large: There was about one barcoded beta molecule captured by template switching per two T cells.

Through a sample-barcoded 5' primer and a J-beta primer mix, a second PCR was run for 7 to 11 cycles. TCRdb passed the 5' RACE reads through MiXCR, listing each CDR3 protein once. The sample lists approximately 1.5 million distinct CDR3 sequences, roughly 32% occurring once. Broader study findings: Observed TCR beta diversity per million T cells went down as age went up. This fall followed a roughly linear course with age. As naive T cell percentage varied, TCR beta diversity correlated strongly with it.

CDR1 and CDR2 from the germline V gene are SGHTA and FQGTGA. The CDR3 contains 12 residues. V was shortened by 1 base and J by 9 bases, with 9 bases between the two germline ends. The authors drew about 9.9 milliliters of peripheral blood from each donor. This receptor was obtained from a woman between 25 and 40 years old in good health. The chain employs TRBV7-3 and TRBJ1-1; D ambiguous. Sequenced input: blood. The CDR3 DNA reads TGTGCCAGCAGCTTAAACGGAGATCAAGCTTTCTTT. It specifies CASSLNGDQAFF.